The next 7 T cell receptor beta chains were all read from a single sample in a study of a mutant IDH1 vaccine in newly diagnosed glioma. No antigen is known for these receptors. TCRdb keeps only in-frame clones here, not all; method: immunoSEQ multiplex PCR. The profile shows about 90,000 clones, roughly 89% of them singletons. Stated time point: week 47, end of study. In the vaccine, a single dose held 300 ug of the mutant IDH1 20-mer peptide, along with topical imiquimod. Material: PBMCs, obtained from a glioma patient whose treatment included an IDH1 peptide vaccine. The source is a woman between 45 and 60 years old with glioma.

The rearrangement joins TRBV28 to TRBJ2-5; 7 bases agree with TRBD1. Germline V gives CDR1 MDHEN, CDR2 SYDVKM. The ends lost 6 bases at V and 2 bases at J; junction bases unmatched: 3. CDR3 length: 13 amino acids. Here the CDR3 DNA reads TGTGCCAGCAGCTCAGGGGGACAAGAGACCCAGTACTTC. Encoded protein: CASSSGGQETQYF.

The rearrangement links TRBV30 to TRBJ1-1, with D possibly being TRBD1 (5 bases). The V and J ends lost 2 bases and 1 base respectively, with 11 bases between them. The CDR3 is 14 residues long. Germline V gene lookup returns CDR1 GTSNPN and CDR2 SVGIG (reference sequence). DNA of the CDR3: TGTGCCTGGAGTTTGTACAGGAAGAACACTGAAGCTTTCTTT. Amino acids: CAWSLYRKNTEAFF.

This rearrangement joins TRBV7-9 to TRBJ2-5; D is tentatively TRBD1 or TRBD2 (5 bases each). V shed 8 bases and J shed 2 bases, with 15 bases lying between them. The CDR3 is made up of 14 amino acids. CDR1 is SEHNR and CDR2 is FQNEAQ in the germline V gene (reference sequence). CDR3 coding DNA: TGTGCCAGCCAACTAGGTTGGGGGCAAGAGACCCAGTACTTC. It codes for CASQLGWGQETQYF.

This clone showed up just once. V usage is TRBV6-1 and J usage is TRBJ2-7, with TRBD1 as a possible D gene (6 bases). V lost 11 bases and J 0 bases, leaving 14 bases between the germline ends. Germline CDR1 and CDR2: MNHNS and SASEGT. This CDR3 comprises 13 residues. The CDR3 reads CALRGPSSYEQYF. The CDR3 DNA reads as TGTGCCCTCAGGGGCCCTAGCTCCTACGAGCAGTACTTC.

The count of this clone is one. V gene TRBV5-1 combines with J gene TRBJ2-7, with 10 bases lining up with TRBD2. Trimming cost V 0 bases and J 0 bases; bases outside gene matches: 6. The CDR3 is 17 amino acids. CDR1 and CDR2 from the germline V gene are SGHRS and YFSETQ. This CDR3 reads CASSLVSGRFSSYEQYF. CDR3 in DNA: TGCGCCAGCAGCTTGGTTAGCGGGAGGTTCAGCTCCTACGAGCAGTACTTC.

The gene calls are TRBV10-3 and TRBJ1-1, with a possible D match to TRBD1 (5 bases). The germline V and J ends were trimmed by 6 bases and 1 base, with 12 bases remaining between them. Germline V gene lookup returns CDR1 ENHRY and CDR2 SYGVKD. The CDR3 totals 14 residues. The CDR3 loop reads CAIRVQAQNTEAFF. For the CDR3, the DNA is TGTGCCATCAGAGTACAGGCTCAGAACACTGAAGCTTTCTTT.

The rearrangement joins TRBV11-3 to TRBJ2-5; no clear D. The ends were cut back, 4 bases at V and 4 bases at J, with 4 bases in the middle. Germline V gene sequence: CDR1 SGHNT, CDR2 YENEEA. This CDR3 spans 11 amino acids. The CDR3 spells CASSSTETQYF. In DNA, the CDR3 is TGTGCCAGCAGCTCGACAGAGACCCAGTACTTC.